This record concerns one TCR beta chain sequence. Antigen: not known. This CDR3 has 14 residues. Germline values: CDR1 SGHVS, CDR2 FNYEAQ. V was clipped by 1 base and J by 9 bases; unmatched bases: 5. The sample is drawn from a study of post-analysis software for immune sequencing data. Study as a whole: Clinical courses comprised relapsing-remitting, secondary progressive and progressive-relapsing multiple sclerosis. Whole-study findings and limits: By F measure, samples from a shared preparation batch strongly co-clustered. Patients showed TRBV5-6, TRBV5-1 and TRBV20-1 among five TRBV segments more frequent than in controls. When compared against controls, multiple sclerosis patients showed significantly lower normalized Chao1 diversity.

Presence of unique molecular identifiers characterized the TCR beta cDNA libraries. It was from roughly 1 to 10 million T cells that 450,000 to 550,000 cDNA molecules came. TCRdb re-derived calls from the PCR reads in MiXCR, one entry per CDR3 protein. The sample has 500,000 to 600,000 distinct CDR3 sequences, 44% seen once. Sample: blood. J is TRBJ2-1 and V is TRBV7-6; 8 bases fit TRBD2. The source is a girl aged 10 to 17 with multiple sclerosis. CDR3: CASSLGGRGGEQFF. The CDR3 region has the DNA TGTGCCAGCAGCTTAGGGGGACGGGGGGGTGAGCAGTTCTTC.